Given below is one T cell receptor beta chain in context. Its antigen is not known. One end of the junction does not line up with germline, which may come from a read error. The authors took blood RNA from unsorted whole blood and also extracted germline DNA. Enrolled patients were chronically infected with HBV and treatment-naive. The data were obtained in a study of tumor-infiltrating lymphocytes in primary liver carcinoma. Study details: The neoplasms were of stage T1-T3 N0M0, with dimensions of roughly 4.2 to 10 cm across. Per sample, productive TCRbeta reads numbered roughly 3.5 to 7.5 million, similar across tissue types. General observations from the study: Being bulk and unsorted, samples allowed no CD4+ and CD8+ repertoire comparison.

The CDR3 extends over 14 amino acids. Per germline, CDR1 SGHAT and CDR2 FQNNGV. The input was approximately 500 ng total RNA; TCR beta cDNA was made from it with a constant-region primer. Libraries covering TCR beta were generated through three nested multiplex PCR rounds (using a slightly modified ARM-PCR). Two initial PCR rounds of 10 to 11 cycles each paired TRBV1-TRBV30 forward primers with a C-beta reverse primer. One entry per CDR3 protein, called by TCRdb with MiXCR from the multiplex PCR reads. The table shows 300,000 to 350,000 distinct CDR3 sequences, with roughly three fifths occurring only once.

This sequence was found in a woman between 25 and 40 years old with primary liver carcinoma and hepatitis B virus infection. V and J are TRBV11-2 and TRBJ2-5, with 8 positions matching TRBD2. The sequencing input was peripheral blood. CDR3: CASSQTSGQGTQYF. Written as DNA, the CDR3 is TGTGCCAGCAGCCAAACTAGCGGCCAAGGGACCCAATACTTC.